These T cell receptor beta chains were read from a single sample in a study of patients and donors after allogeneic stem cell transplantation. A single record per CDR3 protein comes from TCRdb applying MiXCR to the RT-PCR reads. Of 900,000 to 1,000,000 distinct CDR3 sequences listed, under 20% are singletons. The sequenced material came from blood, either unsorted or a sorted T cell fraction (not recorded which). The source is a human donor who was either an allogeneic HSCT recipient or a stem cell or donor lymphocyte infusion donor (not recorded which). It is not recorded whose cells these are; they may come from a transplant donor. The CDR3 runs from the conserved cysteine through the conserved F or W. A D gene is named only where the DNA matches it firmly. Clone sizes are given selectively: once, few, many, or a class where the clone is expanded.

DNA,CDR3,size,J,V,D
TGCGCCAGCAGCCAGACACCGGGACAGTGGGATCAGCCCCAGCATTTT,CASSQTPGQWDQPQHF,-,TRBJ1-5,TRBV4-1,TRBD1
TGTGCCACCAGACAGGGGACCGGGGAGCTGTTTTTT,CATRQGTGELFF,-,TRBJ2-2,TRBV24-1,TRBD1
TGCGCCAGCAGCTTGGAGTCTAGCGGGGGGCCCCAGGGGAATGAGCAGTTCTTC,CASSLESSGGPQGNEQFF,few,TRBJ2-1,TRBV5-1,TRBD2
TGCGCCAGCAGCCAAGATCCCGATCTTGATACGCAGTATTTT,CASSQDPDLDTQYF,-,TRBJ2-3,TRBV4-1,-
TGTGCCAGCAGCCAAACTAAGATAGTGGGCCAGGGGATTGGTGGCTACACCTTC,CASSQTKIVGQGIGGYTF,few,TRBJ1-2,TRBV3-1,-
TGTGCCAGCAGTGAGCGCCCAGGGGGCCCCACCGGGGAGCTGTTTTTT,CASSERPGGPTGELFF,-,TRBJ2-2,TRBV2,TRBD1
TGTGCCAGCAGAGAAGGGACAGATACAGATACGCAGTATTTT,CASREGTDTDTQYF,few,TRBJ2-3,TRBV12-3/TRBV12-4,TRBD1
TGTGCCAGCAGCCCCGGTTGGGCAGCTGATACTAATGAAAAACTGTTTTTT,CASSPGWAADTNEKLFF,-,TRBJ1-4,TRBV9,-
TGCGCCAGCAGAGCGACCGGGGGGCTCTACGAGCAGTACTTC,CASRATGGLYEQYF,few,TRBJ2-7,TRBV5-1,-
TGTGCCAGCAGACAGGGTTCTAATGAGCAGTTCTTC,CASRQGSNEQFF,-,TRBJ2-1,TRBV2,-
TGTGCCATCAGTGGATTTAGACGACTGACAAACACGTATGGCTACACCTTC,CAISGFRRLTNTYGYTF,few,TRBJ1-2,TRBV10-3,-
TGTGCCAGCAGTTACCCACAGGGCGGCGGCTACACCTTC,CASSYPQGGGYTF,-,TRBJ1-2,TRBV6-2/TRBV6-3,-
TGTGCCACCCACAGGGACAGAGCTAACTATGGCTACACCTTC,CATHRDRANYGYTF,-,TRBJ1-2,TRBV2,TRBD1
TGTGCCAGCAGTTTATCGGCATCCCCCTACGAGCAGTACTTC,CASSLSASPYEQYF,few,TRBJ2-7,TRBV27,-
TGTGCCAGCAGTTTTGGGATAAACACCTATGGCTACACCTTC,CASSFGINTYGYTF,-,TRBJ1-2,TRBV12-3/TRBV12-4,-
TGTGCCAGCAGCTTACGCCTAGCGGGGGGGCCAGGAGATGAGACCCAGTACTTC,CASSLRLAGGPGDETQYF,-,TRBJ2-5,TRBV11-2,TRBD2
TGCAGTGACGTGGCGGGGGTGAGGGAGACCCAGTACTTC,CSDVAGVRETQYF,-,TRBJ2-5,TRBV20-1,TRBD2
TGTGCCAGCAGCACGGGACATGGGGAAAAACTGTTTTTT,CASSTGHGEKLFF,few,TRBJ1-4,TRBV5-5,-
TGTGCCAGCACCGGTCTCAGGGGCGTATACGAGCAGTACTTC,CASTGLRGVYEQYF,-,TRBJ2-7,TRBV2,-
TGTGCCAGTAGTATACTCCTCGTCACGTCGAATGAGACCTTC,CASSILLVTSNETF,-,TRBJ1-2,TRBV19,-
TGCAGTGCCCTCGGGGGAGCAATAGAGACCCAGTACTTC,CSALGGAIETQYF,few,TRBJ2-5,TRBV20-1,-
TGTGCCAGCAGCTTAGGGGCTAGCGGGGGGAGCTCCTACAATGAGCAGTTCTTC,CASSLGASGGSSYNEQFF,-,TRBJ2-1,TRBV11-2,TRBD2
TGCAGCGTTGTTAGACAGGGCAATGAGCAGTTCTTC,CSVVRQGNEQFF,many,TRBJ2-1,TRBV29-1,TRBD1
TGTGCCAGCAGCCCCGGTCGGGGAGTACCGGCGTACAATGAGCAGTTCTTC,CASSPGRGVPAYNEQFF,few,TRBJ2-1,TRBV7-8,-
TGCAGTGCTAGTTTCCTAGGCCGTACCGGGGAGCTGTTTTTT,CSASFLGRTGELFF,once,TRBJ2-2,TRBV20-1,-
TGCAGTGCCGACCGGGGGACTAGCGGGGGGGGTGAGCAGTACTTC,CSADRGTSGGGEQYF,many,TRBJ2-7,TRBV20-1,TRBD2
TGTGCCAGCAGCTCCACTACAAGGGCGTCCATGAACACTGAAGCTTTCTTT,CASSSTTRASMNTEAFF,-,TRBJ1-1,TRBV5-8,-
TGTGCCAGCAGCGCCAGCGGGTCCGGACATGACGAGCAGTACTTC,CASSASGSGHDEQYF,few,TRBJ2-7,TRBV9,-
TGCGCCAGCAGCCAAGTGGACAGGCCCCTTTATGGCTACACCTTC,CASSQVDRPLYGYTF,-,TRBJ1-2,TRBV4-3,TRBD1
TGTGCCATCAGCACGTGGGGTGGCTTGGAGACCCAGTACTTC,CAISTWGGLETQYF,-,TRBJ2-5,TRBV2,-
TGTGCCAGTAGGACTCCCGGGACTAGCGGGTTGAGCTCCTACAATGAGCAGTTCTTC,CASRTPGTSGLSSYNEQFF,few,TRBJ2-1,TRBV19,TRBD2
TGCAGTGCTCCAATTCCGACAGGGGGCGAAGGGCATTTT,CSAPIPTGGEGHF,-,TRBJ1-5,TRBV20-1,TRBD1
TGCGCCAGCAGCCAAGGAATAGACAGTCAAGCAACCGGGGAGCTGTTTTTT,CASSQGIDSQATGELFF,few,TRBJ2-2,TRBV4-3,-
TGTGCCACCAGCCAACAGGGTTACACAGATACGCAGTATTTT,CATSQQGYTDTQYF,few,TRBJ2-3,TRBV15,-
TGTGCCAGCAGCGATAACGGGGGGCGGATCACAGATACGCAGTATTTT,CASSDNGGRITDTQYF,few,TRBJ2-3,TRBV9,-
TGTGCCAGCAGTGAACAGCGGGGGGGCCCTGAGCAGTTCTTC,CASSEQRGGPEQFF,few,TRBJ2-1,TRBV6-4,TRBD2
TGTGCCAGCAGCTCCCGACAGGTTAAAGGTTCACCCCTCCACTTT,CASSSRQVKGSPLHF,few,TRBJ1-6,TRBV12-3/TRBV12-4,-
TGCGCCAGCAGCCAAGAAGGGACAGGGGGCACTGAAGCTTTCTTT,CASSQEGTGGTEAFF,many,TRBJ1-1,TRBV4-1,TRBD1
TGTGCCAGCAGGAGAACTAGCGGGAGAAACACCGGGGAGCTGTTTTTT,CASRRTSGRNTGELFF,-,TRBJ2-2,TRBV6-1,TRBD2
TGTGCCAGCAGTCTCCTCCCCGGGGTAAGGAATGAGCAGTTCTTC,CASSLLPGVRNEQFF,-,TRBJ2-1,TRBV12-3/TRBV12-4,-
TGTGCCAGCAGCCAAGAGGCCTCAGGGGGGGCAGATACGCAGTATTTT,CASSQEASGGADTQYF,-,TRBJ2-3,TRBV4-2,-
TGTGCCATCAGTGAGATACCGGGGTCGAACACTGAAGCTTTCTTT,CAISEIPGSNTEAFF,few,TRBJ1-1,TRBV10-3,-
TGTGCCAGCAGATCGACTAGCGGGGCTTGGTCCGGGGAGCTGTTTTTT,CASRSTSGAWSGELFF,-,TRBJ2-2,TRBV28,TRBD2
TGTGCCAGCAGTGGGGACAGGGCCTCCTTCTATGGCTACACCTTC,CASSGDRASFYGYTF,few,TRBJ1-2,TRBV2,TRBD1
TGTGCCAGCAGCCCGGGACAGAAATACACCTACGAGCAGTACTTC,CASSPGQKYTYEQYF,few,TRBJ2-7,TRBV5-6,TRBD1
TGCAGCGTAAGCCTACTAGTGCAGACCCAGTACTTC,CSVSLLVQTQYF,many,TRBJ2-5,TRBV29-1,-
TGTGCCACCAGTGACTCGGGACATGGGACAGATACGCAGTATTTT,CATSDSGHGTDTQYF,few,TRBJ2-3,TRBV24-1,-
TGCAGTGCTAGTCCTAGCGGGAGTGGCGGGGAGCTGTTTTTT,CSASPSGSGGELFF,-,TRBJ2-2,TRBV20-1,TRBD2
TGTGCCAGCAGCCAGGGACAGGTGTATGGCTACACCTTC,CASSQGQVYGYTF,few,TRBJ1-2,TRBV14,TRBD1
TGCAGTGCTAGTCTGTCAGCTAACTATGGCTACACCTTC,CSASLSANYGYTF,-,TRBJ1-2,TRBV20-1,-
TGTGCCAGCAGTTCTGGCAGGGGGTATAATTCACCCCTCCACTTT,CASSSGRGYNSPLHF,few,TRBJ1-6,TRBV12-3/TRBV12-4,TRBD1
TGTGCTAGCAGCGACACCGGGACAGTAAAAAACATTCAGTACTTC,CASSDTGTVKNIQYF,few,TRBJ2-4,TRBV7-7,TRBD1
TGTGCCACCGCGGTTAGCTCCTACGAGCAGTACTTC,CATAVSSYEQYF,-,TRBJ2-7,TRBV2,-
TGTGCCAGCAGCTACAGATCAGGGGTCGGAAACACCATATATTTT,CASSYRSGVGNTIYF,few,TRBJ1-3,TRBV5-6,-
TGCAGTGCCCGCAGGCTAGCGAGCACAGATACGCAGTATTTT,CSARRLASTDTQYF,few,TRBJ2-3,TRBV20-1,-
TGTGCCAGCAGCTTGGTGGGCGATTCCTACGAGCAGTACTTC,CASSLVGDSYEQYF,many,TRBJ2-7,TRBV5-6,-
TGTGCCAGCAGTTCGACAGGGCTGGGAACTGAAGCTTTCTTT,CASSSTGLGTEAFF,few,TRBJ1-1,TRBV6-5,TRBD1
TGTGCCACCAGGGAGGGGCCTGAAGCTTTCTTT,CATREGPEAFF,-,TRBJ1-1,TRBV24-1,-
TGCGCCAGCAGCCAGATAGGGGGGCAGGACTACACCTTC,CASSQIGGQDYTF,-,TRBJ1-2,TRBV4-3,-
TGTGCCAGCAGCCGAACCTCGTGGGGCATGAACACTGAAGCTTTCTTT,CASSRTSWGMNTEAFF,-,TRBJ1-1,TRBV3-1,-